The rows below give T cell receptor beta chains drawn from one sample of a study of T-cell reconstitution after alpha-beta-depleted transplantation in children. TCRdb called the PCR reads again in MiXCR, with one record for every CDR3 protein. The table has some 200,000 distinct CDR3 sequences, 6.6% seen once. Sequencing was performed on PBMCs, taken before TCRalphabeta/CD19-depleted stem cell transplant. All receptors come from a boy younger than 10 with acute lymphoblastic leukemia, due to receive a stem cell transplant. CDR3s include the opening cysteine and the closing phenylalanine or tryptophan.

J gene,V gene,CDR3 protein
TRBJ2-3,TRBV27,CASSSRRGGAADTQYF
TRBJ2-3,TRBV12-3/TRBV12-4,CASSRRDRGTDTQYF
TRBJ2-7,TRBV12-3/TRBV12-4,CASNRGQNSYEQYF
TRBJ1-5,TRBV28,CASSNFLPQHF
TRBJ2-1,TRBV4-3,CASSQDGHEQFF
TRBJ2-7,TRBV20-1,CSAHRDSSYEQYF
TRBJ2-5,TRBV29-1,CSVEGPPREVKETQYF
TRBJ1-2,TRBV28,CASSLQGYGYTF
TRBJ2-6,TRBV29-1,CSVLNYSGANVLTF
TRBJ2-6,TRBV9,CASSGSIHSGANVLTF
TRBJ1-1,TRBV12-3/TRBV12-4,CASSLVMNTEAFF
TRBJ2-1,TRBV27,CASSLVFVSEQFF
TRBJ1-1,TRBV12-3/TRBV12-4,CASRSKDSYTEAFF
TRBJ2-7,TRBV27,CASSRGAQAYEQYF
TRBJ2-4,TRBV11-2,CASSPRDYKNIQYF